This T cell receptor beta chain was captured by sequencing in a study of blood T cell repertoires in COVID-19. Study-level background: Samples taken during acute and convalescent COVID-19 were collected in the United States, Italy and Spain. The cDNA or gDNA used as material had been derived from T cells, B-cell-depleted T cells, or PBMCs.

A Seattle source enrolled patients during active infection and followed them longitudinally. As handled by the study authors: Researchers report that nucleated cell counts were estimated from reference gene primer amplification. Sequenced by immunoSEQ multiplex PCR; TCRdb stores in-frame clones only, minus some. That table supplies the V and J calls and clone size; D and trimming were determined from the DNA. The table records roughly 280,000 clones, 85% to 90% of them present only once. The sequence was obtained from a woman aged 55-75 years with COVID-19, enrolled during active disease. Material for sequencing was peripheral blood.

The CDR3: CASSLRPGGLGEQYF. In DNA form, the CDR3 reads TGTGCCAGCAGCTTAAGACCAGGGGGCTTGGGCGAGCAGTACTTC. The chain recombines TRBV11-2 with TRBJ2-7, with 8 positions matching TRBD1. Germline V gene data show CDR1 as SGHAT and CDR2 as FQNNGV. With 2 bases clipped from V and 6 bases from J, the junction kept 9 bases outside the gene matches. This CDR3 region has 15 residues.